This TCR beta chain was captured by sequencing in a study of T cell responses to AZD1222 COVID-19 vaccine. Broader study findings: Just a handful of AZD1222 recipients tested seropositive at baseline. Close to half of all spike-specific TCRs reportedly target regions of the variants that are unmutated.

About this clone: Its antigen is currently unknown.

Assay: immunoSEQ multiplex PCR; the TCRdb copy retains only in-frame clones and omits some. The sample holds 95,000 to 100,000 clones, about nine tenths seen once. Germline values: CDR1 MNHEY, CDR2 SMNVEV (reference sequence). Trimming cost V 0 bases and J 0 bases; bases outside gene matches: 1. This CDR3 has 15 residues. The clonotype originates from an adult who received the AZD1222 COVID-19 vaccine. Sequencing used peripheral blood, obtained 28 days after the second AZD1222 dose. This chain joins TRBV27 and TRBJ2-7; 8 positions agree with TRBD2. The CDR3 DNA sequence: TGTGCCAGCAGTTTATCGACTAGCGCCTCCTACGAGCAGTACTTC. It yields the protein CASSLSTSASYEQYF.